Each of the 28 T cell receptor beta chains below was sequenced from the same sample in a study of CD4 T cells in relation to SARS-CoV-2 and coronaviruses. The assay was immunoSEQ multiplex PCR, and TCRdb's table has in-frame clones only and misses some. Of 68,000 or so clones listed, more than 80% are singletons. Before the COVID-19 pandemic, during about 2010-2018, CD4+ T cells were taken from unexposed donors. The sequencing input was naive CD4+ T cells from PBMCs. Subset of the sample: naive CD4+ T cells isolated by negative enrichment. The receptors derive from a human donor in good health.

The count of this clone is one. This rearrangement joins TRBV6-2 or TRBV6-3 to TRBJ2-7, with D possibly TRBD1 on 5 matching bases. Trimming removed 5 bases from V and 6 bases from J, with 11 bases in between. In germline, CDR1 is MNHEY, CDR2 SVGEGT. CDR3 size: 12 residues. The CDR3 spells CASSTGYGEQYF. The CDR3 nucleotides read TGTGCCAGCAGTACAGGCTACGGCGAGCAGTACTTC.

This clone occurred once. The rearrangement uses TRBV19 and TRBJ1-5; D is perhaps TRBD1 (6 bases). This CDR3 has 15 residues. In germline, CDR1 is LNHDA, CDR2 SQIVND (reference sequence). Deletions cut 5 bases from V and 3 bases from J, with 14 bases between. Here the CDR3 reads CASSPGTSFNQPQHF. The CDR3 DNA reads as TGTGCCAGTAGTCCTGGGACAAGCTTCAATCAGCCCCAGCATTTT.

This clone was observed a single time. This rearrangement joins TRBV10-3 to TRBJ2-7; 11 nucleotides agree with TRBD2. V trimming: 5 bases; J trimming: 3 bases; junction bases outside the gene matches: 3. Germline loops: CDR1 ENHRY, CDR2 SYGVKD. This CDR3 spans 14 amino acids. CDR3 in DNA: TGTGCCATCAGTTCCCTAGCGGGAGGCTACGAGCAGTACTTC. Protein sequence: CAISSLAGGYEQYF.

The V gene is TRBV5-1, the J gene TRBJ2-2; D might be TRBD1 (5 bases). CDR1 is SGHRS and CDR2 is YFSETQ in the germline V gene. V shed 5 bases and J shed 4 bases, with 15 bases lying between them. CDR3 length: 15 residues. The CDR3 region is CASSDLGRGTGELFF. The CDR3 DNA reads as TGCGCCAGCAGTGACTTGGGAAGGGGCACCGGGGAGCTGTTTTTT.

J is TRBJ2-5 and V is TRBV10-3; D may match TRBD1 or TRBD2 (6 bases each). CDR3 length: 16 amino acids. Trimming pared 5 bases from V and 5 bases from J, leaving 21 bases between. Germline CDR1 reads ENHRY; CDR2 reads SYGVKD. The CDR3 reads CAISSEGDNPRETQYF. The CDR3, as DNA: TGTGCCATCAGTTCGGAGGGGGACAACCCCCGGGAGACCCAGTACTTC.

In its sample, this clone was seen once. V is TRBV5-4 and J is TRBJ1-2; D is uncertain. Germline V gene lookup returns CDR1 SGHNT and CDR2 YYREEE (reference sequence). Between the trimmed V and J ends, which lost 0 bases and 2 bases, there was a span of 8 bases. The CDR3 extends over 14 amino acids. DNA of the CDR3: TGTGCCAGCAGCTTGGACAGCCGGAACTATGGCTACACCTTC. It specifies CASSLDSRNYGYTF. The whole variable domain, remainder taken from reference TRBV5-4 and TRBJ1-2, is ETGVTQSPTHLIKTRGQQVTLRCSSQSGHNTVSWYQQALGQGPQFIFQYYREEENGRGNFPPRFSGLQFPNYSSELNVNALELDDSALYLCASSLDSRNYGYTFGSGTRLTVV.

The chain employs TRBV18 and TRBJ2-7; D is ambiguous. In germline, CDR1 is KGHSH, CDR2 LQKENI. The ends were cut back, 2 bases at V and 6 bases at J, with 20 bases in the middle. The length of the CDR3 is 16 residues. Here the CDR3 reads CASSPIGGIRASEQYF. CDR3 in DNA: TGTGCCAGCTCACCAATCGGTGGGATTCGGGCTAGCGAGCAGTACTTC.

The rearrangement links TRBV28 to TRBJ1-2; 7 bases fit TRBD1. Germline V gene sequence: CDR1 MDHEN, CDR2 SYDVKM. Trimming cost V 2 bases and J 8 bases; bases outside gene matches: 8. The CDR3 sequence is 14 residues long. The CDR3 DNA follows: TGTGCCAGCAGTTTAAGGGGGCGCTCTATCGGCTACACCTTC. The encoded protein is CASSLRGRSIGYTF.

The rearrangement uses TRBV5-4 and TRBJ1-5; D call uncertain. The CDR3 is made up of 15 amino acids. CDR1 is SGHNT and CDR2 is YYREEE in the germline V gene (reference sequence). The V gene lost 5 bases and the J gene lost 2 bases, with 14 bases spanning the gap. In DNA form, the CDR3 reads TGTGCCAGCAGTCCCGGGAGGAGTGGCAATCAGCCCCAGCATTTT. It is translated as CASSPGRSGNQPQHF.

This sequence joins TRBV5-6 and TRBJ2-4; the D gene is possibly TRBD1 (5 bases). Looked up from germline, CDR1 is SGHDT and CDR2 is YYEEEE. Deletions cut 3 bases from V and 0 bases from J, with 16 bases between. The CDR3 spans 17 residues. CDR3 residues: CASSWAQGSLAKNIQYF. The CDR3, as DNA: TGTGCCAGCAGCTGGGCCCAGGGATCTTTAGCCAAAAACATTCAGTACTTC.

The rearrangement links TRBV6-5 to TRBJ2-7; 7 bases match TRBD1. The CDR3 is made up of 14 amino acids. Germline assignment: CDR1 MNHEY and CDR2 SVGAGI. Germline trimming cut 4 bases from V and 7 bases from J; bases unmatched to any gene: 10. In DNA form, the CDR3 reads TGTGCCAGCAGTTCCGACAGGGATTTACGGGAGCAGTACTTC. Translating gives CASSSDRDLREQYF.

The chain combines TRBV14 with TRBJ2-2; D is uncertain. The CDR3 loop spans 13 amino acids. Trimming took 1 base from V and 6 from J, leaving 6 bases between them. Germline loops: CDR1 SGHDN, CDR2 FVKESK. The chain's CDR3 is CASSQVGAGELFF. The CDR3 DNA follows: TGTGCCAGCAGCCAAGTGGGCGCCGGGGAGCTGTTTTTT.

The sample holds one count of this clone. J is TRBJ1-5 and V is TRBV20-1, with D tentatively TRBD1 (6 bases). The CDR3 sequence is 15 residues long. The ends were cut back, 3 bases at V and 3 bases at J, with 15 bases in the middle. Germline V gene data show CDR1 as DFQATT and CDR2 as SNEGSKA (reference sequence). DNA for the CDR3: TGCAGTGCTAGTCCCGGGACACTCTTCAATCAGCCCCAGCATTTT. Translation gives CSASPGTLFNQPQHF.

The chain couples TRBV4-1 to TRBJ1-3, with 7 positions matching TRBD1. The CDR3 contains 17 residues. Unmatched junction bases numbered 9, after V lost 1 base and J lost 3 bases. Germline loops: CDR1 MGHRA, CDR2 YSYEKL. The CDR3 bases are TGCGCCAGCAGCCAAGCTACGACAGGGTCGGGTGGAAACACCATATATTTT. Amino acid sequence: CASSQATTGSGGNTIYF.

The V call is TRBV18, the J call TRBJ1-2; 10 bases map to TRBD1. Germline V gene sequence: CDR1 KGHSH, CDR2 LQKENI. The CDR3 has 16 residues. The V segment lost 6 bases and the J segment 2 bases; nucleotides outside the gene matches: 9. The CDR3 reads CASSRGDRGVNYGYTF. Written as DNA, the CDR3 is TGTGCCAGCTCTCGGGGGGACAGGGGAGTCAACTATGGCTACACCTTC.

V usage is TRBV6-5 and J usage is TRBJ1-1; weak D call: TRBD1 (5 bases). CDR3 length equals 15 residues. V was clipped by 2 bases and J by 2 bases, with 12 bases between them. CDR1 and CDR2 (germline): MNHEY, SVGAGI. The CDR3 region is CASSYPGIPNTEAFF. The CDR3 bases are TGTGCCAGCAGTTACCCAGGGATCCCCAACACTGAAGCTTTCTTT.

J is TRBJ2-5 and V is TRBV19, with a weak D call TRBD2 (5 bases). Trimming took 6 bases from V and 5 from J, leaving 10 bases between them. The CDR3 is 12 residues long. CDR1 is LNHDA and CDR2 is SQIVND in the germline V gene (reference sequence). CDR3: CASSEGEETQYF. The CDR3 bases are TGTGCCAGTAGCGAGGGTGAGGAGACCCAGTACTTC.

The chain couples TRBV5-6 to TRBJ1-2, with 9 bases matching TRBD1. Trimming took 0 bases from V and 4 from J; bases not matched to a gene: 4. Per the germline V gene, CDR1 is SGHDT and CDR2 is YYEEEE. The CDR3 has 15 amino acids. In nucleotides, the CDR3 is TGTGCCAGCAGCTTGGGGACAGGGGCACCCTATGGCTACACCTTC. It encodes CASSLGTGAPYGYTF. Looking up the rest from reference TRBV5-6 and TRBJ1-2 gives the full variable domain: DAGVTQSPTHLIKTRGQQVTLRCSPKSGHDTVSWYQQALGQGPQFIFQYYEEEERQRGNFPDRFSGHQFPNYSSELNVNALLLGDSALYLCASSLGTGAPYGYTFGSGTRLTVV.

This chain joins TRBV12-5 and TRBJ1-1, with D tentatively TRBD1 (5 bases). The germline V gene encodes CDR1 LGHNT and CDR2 FRNRAP. The CDR3 runs 18 residues. V lost 0 bases, J lost 5 bases, and 22 bases lay in between. The CDR3 region has the DNA TGTGCTAGTGGTTTGGTACCGTTAGCCACCGGGGGAAAAACTGAAGCTTTCTTT. It codes for CASGLVPLATGGKTEAFF.

The rearrangement links TRBV28 to TRBJ1-2; 7 nucleotides line up with TRBD1. V lost 5 bases and J lost 0; bases outside the gene matches: 6. CDR3 size: 15 residues. CDR1 is MDHEN, CDR2 SYDVKM, per germline. CDR3 DNA: TGTGCCAGCAGTAATACAGGGACAGCTAACTATGGCTACACCTTC. It encodes CASSNTGTANYGYTF.

The genes are TRBV5-1 and TRBJ2-2, with D possibly called TRBD1 or TRBD2 (5 bases each). Trimming removed 5 bases from V and 2 bases from J, with 19 bases in between. The CDR3 loop spans 17 amino acids. Germline V gene sequence: CDR1 SGHRS, CDR2 YFSETQ. The CDR3 region is CASSRDGQKDNTGELFF. For the CDR3, the DNA is TGCGCCAGCAGTCGGGACGGCCAGAAGGACAACACCGGGGAGCTGTTTTTT.

V gene TRBV4-1 combines with J gene TRBJ2-3; 9 positions agree with TRBD2. The CDR3 contains 18 residues. Germline loops: CDR1 MGHRA, CDR2 YSYEKL. V lost 0 bases to trimming and J lost 5 bases; unmatched junction nucleotides: 12. CDR3 DNA sequence: TGCGCCAGCAGCCAAGATCGGGCCCAGCGGGGGGTGGAAGATACGCAGTATTTT. It yields the protein CASSQDRAQRGVEDTQYF.

The chain joins TRBV5-1 to TRBJ2-7; 9 bases are a match to TRBD2. CDR3 size: 18 residues. The germline V gene has CDR1 SGHRS and CDR2 YFSETQ. The ends lost 4 bases at V and 0 bases at J; junction bases unmatched: 14. The CDR3 is CASSPTSGSISSSYEQYF. CDR3 sequence (DNA): TGCGCCAGCAGCCCCACTAGCGGGTCCATTTCCAGCTCCTACGAGCAGTACTTC.

This sequence joins TRBV10-3 and TRBJ2-5, with TRBD1 matching over 9 bases. Germline V lookup: CDR1 ENHRY, CDR2 SYGVKD. V dropped 10 bases and J dropped 2; count of bases not matched to a gene: 11. This CDR3 contains 15 residues. CDR3: CATQMTGGPQETQYF. DNA for the CDR3: TGTGCCACTCAAATGACAGGGGGACCTCAAGAGACCCAGTACTTC.

The gene calls are TRBV5-1 and TRBJ2-5; D might be TRBD1 or TRBD2, each matching 6 bases. This CDR3 has 15 residues. Germline V CDR1 and CDR2: SGHRS, YFSETQ. V was shortened by 2 bases and J by 1 base, with 12 bases between the two germline ends. The CDR3: CASSFTGTPQETQYF. The CDR3 DNA follows: TGCGCCAGCAGCTTTACAGGGACTCCCCAAGAGACCCAGTACTTC.

V usage is TRBV15 and J usage is TRBJ2-7, with 8 bases that match TRBD1. V was clipped by 0 bases and J by 8 bases; unmatched bases: 12. Germline CDR1 is LNHNV and CDR2 is YYDKDF (reference sequence). The CDR3 consists of 16 residues. The CDR3 sequence: CATSREGPQGAVKQYF. CDR3 in DNA: TGTGCCACCAGCAGAGAGGGGCCCCAGGGGGCGGTCAAGCAGTACTTC.

This chain links TRBV6-5 with TRBJ2-7; 8 nucleotides align to TRBD1. CDR3 length equals 13 residues. The V gene end was trimmed by 6 bases and the J gene end by 3 bases; junction bases not matched to a gene: 4. Germline V gene data show CDR1 as MNHEY and CDR2 as SVGAGI. The CDR3 bases are TGTGCCAGCAGATATACAGGGGGCTACGAGCAGTACTTC. The encoded protein is CASRYTGGYEQYF.

V usage is TRBV20-1 and J usage is TRBJ2-7; possibly TRBD2 for D (5 bases). The CDR3 is made up of 11 amino acids. Per the germline V gene, CDR1 is DFQATT and CDR2 is SNEGSKA (reference sequence). Trimming took 4 bases from V and 6 from J, leaving 10 bases between them. The CDR3 sequence: CSATPEGEQYF. In nucleotides, the CDR3 is TGCAGTGCTACCCCAGAGGGCGAGCAGTACTTC.